The sequence of this T cell receptor (beta chain) was determined in a study of shared clonotypes between healthy human individuals. The CDR3 sequence is 17 residues long. The ends were cut back, 4 bases at V and 0 bases at J, with 17 bases in the middle. The germline CDR1 and CDR2 sequences are SGHRS and YFSETQ. Sequencing used immunoSEQ multiplex PCR; TCRdb keeps in-frame clones, though not all of them. The sample consists of around 750,000 clones, around 72% of them appearing once. This clone was seen a single time. This TCR came from a woman aged 30 to 39 in good health. The sequencing sample was made of memory CD4+ T cells sorted from blood. Subset meaning: CD45RA-negative fraction. This chain links TRBV5-1 with TRBJ1-3, with D tentatively TRBD1 (6 bases). CDR3 protein: CASSISGTTYSGNTIYF. For the CDR3, the DNA is TGCGCCAGCAGCATATCCGGGACAACCTACTCTGGAAACACCATATATTTT. Using reference TRBV5-1 and TRBJ1-3 for the parts outside the CDR3, the full variable domain is KAGVTQTPRYLIKTRGQQVTLSCSPISGHRSVSWYQQTPGQGLQFLFEYFSETQRNKGNFPGRFSGRQFSNSRSEMNVSTLELGDSALYLCASSISGTTYSGNTIYFGEGSWLTVV.